These T cell receptor beta chains were read from a single sample in a study of T cell responses to AZD1222 COVID-19 vaccine. The repertoire was sequenced with immunoSEQ multiplex PCR; TCRdb's copy has only in-frame clones and lacks some. The table includes around 100,000 clones, approximately 91% detected once. Material: peripheral blood, obtained on day 0 of AZD1222 vaccination. The receptors come from an adult in good health. Each CDR3 is given with its conserved first and last residue. Each record gives: J gene, clone size, D gene, V gene, CDR3 DNA, CDR3 protein. The D gene is left open where the match is weak. The size of a clone is reported for some rows only, either as once, few or many, or as a class for expanded clones.

j_gene: TRBJ2-7
abundance: .
d_gene: TRBD1
v_gene: TRBV19
CDR3nt: TGTGCCAGTAGGGGACAGAAGTTATCTGGGGAGCAGTACTTC
CDR3aa: CASRGQKLSGEQYF

j_gene: TRBJ2-7
abundance: medium-sized
d_gene: .
v_gene: TRBV5-1
CDR3nt: TGCGCCAGCAGCTTGGAAGATTACCACGAGCAGTACTTC
CDR3aa: CASSLEDYHEQYF

j_gene: TRBJ2-6
abundance: .
d_gene: .
v_gene: TRBV3-1/TRBV3-2
CDR3nt: TGTGCCAGCAGCCAATGGGGGCCCGGGGCCAACGTCCTGACTTTC
CDR3aa: CASSQWGPGANVLTF

j_gene: TRBJ1-5
abundance: once
d_gene: .
v_gene: TRBV5-1
CDR3nt: TGCGCCAGCAGCTTGGCCCCAGGCTATAGCAATCAGCCCCAGCATTTT
CDR3aa: CASSLAPGYSNQPQHF

j_gene: TRBJ1-6
abundance: once
d_gene: .
v_gene: TRBV5-4
CDR3nt: TGTGCCAGCAGCTTGTCGGCAGGGACGAATTCACCCCTCCACTTT
CDR3aa: CASSLSAGTNSPLHF

j_gene: TRBJ2-5
abundance: .
d_gene: .
v_gene: TRBV27
CDR3nt: TGTGCCAGCAGACGGCAAGAGACCCAGTACTTC
CDR3aa: CASRRQETQYF

j_gene: TRBJ2-3
abundance: once
d_gene: .
v_gene: TRBV7-8
CDR3nt: TGTGCCAGCAGCTCACACTCCTTGGGGCGGCCCACAGATACGCAGTATTTT
CDR3aa: CASSSHSLGRPTDTQYF

j_gene: TRBJ2-7
abundance: .
d_gene: .
v_gene: TRBV5-1
CDR3nt: TGCGCCAGCACCACTGGTGTCTCCGAGCAGTACTTC
CDR3aa: CASTTGVSEQYF

j_gene: TRBJ2-7
abundance: .
d_gene: .
v_gene: TRBV13
CDR3nt: TGTGCCAGCAGCTCAGAAATGGGGCTACCACGTTACGAGCAGTACTTC
CDR3aa: CASSSEMGLPRYEQYF

j_gene: TRBJ1-1
abundance: once
d_gene: TRBD1
v_gene: TRBV2
CDR3nt: TGTGCCAGCAGCTCCCAGGGGGATGAAGCTTTCTTT
CDR3aa: CASSSQGDEAFF

j_gene: TRBJ1-5
abundance: .
d_gene: .
v_gene: TRBV27
CDR3nt: TGTGCCAGCAGTTTGGCAGATCATAATCAGCCCCAGCATTTT
CDR3aa: CASSLADHNQPQHF

j_gene: TRBJ1-5
abundance: .
d_gene: .
v_gene: TRBV6-5
CDR3nt: TGTGCCAGCAAATCGGACGGCAGCAATCAGCCCCAGCATTTT
CDR3aa: CASKSDGSNQPQHF

j_gene: TRBJ1-2
abundance: .
d_gene: .
v_gene: TRBV29-1
CDR3nt: TGCAGCGTCGGTCAGGATGGCTACACCTTC
CDR3aa: CSVGQDGYTF

j_gene: TRBJ2-5
abundance: .
d_gene: TRBD2
v_gene: TRBV7-3
CDR3nt: TGTGCCAGCAGCTTTAACTCCGCTAGCGGGGAGACCCAGTACTTC
CDR3aa: CASSFNSASGETQYF

j_gene: TRBJ2-2
abundance: .
d_gene: .
v_gene: TRBV21-1
CDR3nt: TGTGCCAGCAGCAAAAGAGGGGGCCGCACCGGGGAGCTGTTTTTT
CDR3aa: CASSKRGGRTGELFF

j_gene: TRBJ2-5
abundance: .
d_gene: TRBD2
v_gene: TRBV6-2/TRBV6-3
CDR3nt: TGTGCCAGCAGTTACGCGAGTAGCGGGGGGCTCCAAGAGACCCAGTACTTC
CDR3aa: CASSYASSGGLQETQYF

j_gene: TRBJ1-5
abundance: once
d_gene: .
v_gene: TRBV19
CDR3nt: TGTGCCAGTAGTATTTCAGGGGGCAATCAGCCCCAGCATTTT
CDR3aa: CASSISGGNQPQHF

j_gene: TRBJ1-2
abundance: once
d_gene: .
v_gene: TRBV19
CDR3nt: TGTGCCAGTAGTAACGACAACTATGGCTACACCTTC
CDR3aa: CASSNDNYGYTF

j_gene: TRBJ1-5
abundance: .
d_gene: .
v_gene: TRBV28
CDR3nt: TGTGCCAGCAGTTTAACGGGGGGCAGAACGCAGCCCCAGCATTTT
CDR3aa: CASSLTGGRTQPQHF

j_gene: TRBJ1-1
abundance: .
d_gene: TRBD1
v_gene: TRBV15
CDR3nt: TGTGCCACCAGCAGAGCCCCGGGACAGGGGTACGCTGAAGCTTTCTTT
CDR3aa: CATSRAPGQGYAEAFF

j_gene: TRBJ2-3
abundance: .
d_gene: TRBD2
v_gene: TRBV9
CDR3nt: TGTGCCAGCAGCCCTCGGACTAGCGGGAGGGGCGCAGATACGCAGTATTTT
CDR3aa: CASSPRTSGRGADTQYF

j_gene: TRBJ1-2
abundance: .
d_gene: TRBD1
v_gene: TRBV9
CDR3nt: TGTGCCAGCAGCACCCAAATGGACAGGGGGGATGGCTACACCTTC
CDR3aa: CASSTQMDRGDGYTF

j_gene: TRBJ2-5
abundance: .
d_gene: .
v_gene: TRBV18
CDR3nt: TGTGCCAGCTCACCCCAAGAGACCCAGTACTTC
CDR3aa: CASSPQETQYF

j_gene: TRBJ2-7
abundance: .
d_gene: .
v_gene: TRBV2
CDR3nt: TGTGCCAGCAGTGAATGGGGACCGCTATACGAGCAGTACTTC
CDR3aa: CASSEWGPLYEQYF

j_gene: TRBJ2-7
abundance: .
d_gene: .
v_gene: TRBV28
CDR3nt: TGTGCCAGCAGGACTGGGGAAATTAATTACGAGCAGTACTTC
CDR3aa: CASRTGEINYEQYF

j_gene: TRBJ2-3
abundance: .
d_gene: .
v_gene: TRBV7-8
CDR3nt: TGTGCCAGCAGCTTAACCGAACTCGCCACAACGCAGTATTTT
CDR3aa: CASSLTELATTQYF